Listed below are T cell receptor beta chains from one sample, sequenced in a study of T cells after yellow fever vaccination. TCRdb ran MiXCR on the 5' RACE reads and lists one entry per CDR3 protein. The table includes 150,000 to 200,000 distinct CDR3 sequences, 6.2% detected once. The sample here was CD4+ T cells sorted from PBMCs, taken on the day of the first yellow fever vaccination. The source of these receptors is a man aged 18-30 years who received the YFV17D yellow fever vaccine. Both conserved end residues are part of each CDR3. Fields, in order: V gene, D gene, clone size, J gene, CDR3 protein, CDR3 DNA. The D gene is left open where the match is weak. Some rows have no size entry. The others give once, few or many, or a class for an expanded clone.

TRBV10-1	-	-	TRBJ2-2	CASSGGAPTGELFF	TGCGCCAGCAGTGGGGGGGCCCCCACCGGGGAGCTGTTTTTT
TRBV7-8	-	many	TRBJ1-4	CASSLSQGREEKLFF	TGTGCCAGCAGCCTCTCGCAGGGGCGAGAGGAAAAACTGTTTTTT
TRBV7-9	-	few	TRBJ1-2	CASTLTGVNYGYTF	TGTGCCAGCACGCTGACAGGAGTTAACTATGGCTACACCTTC
TRBV10-3	TRBD1	few	TRBJ1-2	CATKWDRETTNYGYTF	TGTGCCACCAAGTGGGACAGGGAGACGACTAACTATGGCTACACCTTC
TRBV5-1	-	many	TRBJ2-3	CASSLGLALTLTDTQYF	TGCGCCAGCAGCTTGGGGTTAGCCCTAACGCTCACAGATACGCAGTATTTT
TRBV5-6	-	many	TRBJ1-5	CASSLGQGRPQHF	TGTGCCAGCAGCTTGGGGCAGGGTCGGCCCCAGCATTTT
TRBV2	-	few	TRBJ1-1	CASSRRGGGVTEAFF	TGTGCCAGCAGTCGACGGGGAGGGGGGGTCACTGAAGCTTTCTTT
TRBV29-1	-	few	TRBJ1-2	CSVGYGYTF	TGCAGCGTTGGGTATGGCTACACCTTC
TRBV5-1	-	-	TRBJ1-6	CASSRETSSPLHF	TGCGCCAGCAGTCGAGAAACGTCTTCACCCCTCCACTTT
TRBV12-3/TRBV12-4	-	few	TRBJ2-3	CASSYYDLTDTQYF	TGTGCCAGCAGTTACTACGACCTCACAGATACGCAGTATTTT
TRBV4-3	-	many	TRBJ1-5	CASSQGENQPQHF	TGCGCCAGCAGCCAAGGTGAAAACCAGCCCCAGCATTTT
TRBV6-1	-	-	TRBJ2-3	CASSENLMSTDTQYF	TGTGCCAGCAGTGAAAACCTAATGAGCACAGATACGCAGTATTTT
TRBV20-1	-	many	TRBJ2-5	CSAKAGAETQYF	TGCAGTGCCAAGGCGGGGGCAGAGACCCAGTACTTC
TRBV18	-	few	TRBJ2-5	CASSPESGNVLKTQYF	TGTGCCAGCTCACCCGAGTCGGGGAATGTATTAAAGACCCAGTACTTC
TRBV4-3	-	many	TRBJ2-7	CASSQVGQGGNEQYF	TGCGCCAGCAGCCAAGTAGGGCAGGGTGGCAACGAGCAGTACTTC
TRBV10-2	TRBD1	many	TRBJ2-3	CASTPGTVQADTQYF	TGCGCCAGCACCCCTGGGACAGTTCAGGCAGATACGCAGTATTTT
TRBV12-3/TRBV12-4	-	many	TRBJ2-7	CASSLAGNEQYF	TGTGCCAGCAGTTTAGCAGGGAACGAGCAGTACTTC
TRBV5-1	TRBD1	many	TRBJ2-4	CASSLEGAGNIQYF	TGCGCCAGCAGCTTGGAGGGGGCTGGAAACATTCAGTACTTC
TRBV11-2	TRBD1	many	TRBJ1-4	CASSLDPSRQGKGEKLFF	TGTGCCAGCAGCTTAGATCCCTCCCGACAGGGGAAGGGAGAAAAACTGTTTTTT
TRBV5-1	-	many	TRBJ2-3	CASSSGGAPDTQYF	TGTGCCAGCAGCTCGGGGGGCGCCCCAGATACGCAGTATTTT
TRBV10-3	-	many	TRBJ1-3	CAIREGDGGSGNTIYF	TGTGCCATCAGGGAGGGGGACGGCGGCTCTGGAAACACCATATATTTT
TRBV9	-	-	TRBJ2-1	CASSVDNGEQFF	TGTGCCAGCAGCGTAGACAATGGCGAGCAGTTCTTC
TRBV5-5	TRBD1	many	TRBJ2-5	CASSLNRGETQYF	TGTGCCAGCAGCTTGAACAGGGGGGAGACCCAGTACTTC
TRBV5-4	-	few	TRBJ2-3	CASSLASTLATDTQYF	TGTGCCAGCAGCTTGGCCTCCACCCTAGCCACAGATACGCAGTATTTT
TRBV12-3/TRBV12-4	TRBD1	many	TRBJ2-5	CASSLSGGETQYF	TGTGCCAGCAGTTTGTCAGGGGGCGAGACCCAGTACTTC
TRBV6-1	TRBD1	few	TRBJ1-5	CASSGGGTGGNQPQHF	TGTGCCAGCAGTGGGGGCGGGACAGGGGGCAATCAGCCCCAGCATTTT
TRBV2	-	many	TRBJ2-1	CASTTGNYNEQFF	TGTGCCAGCACAACAGGCAACTACAATGAGCAGTTCTTC
TRBV28	-	-	TRBJ2-5	CASSSPEAGNVGETQYF	TGTGCCAGCAGTTCCCCGGAGGCAGGCAATGTCGGAGAGACCCAGTACTTC
TRBV5-4	-	few	TRBJ1-6	CASSSFTQNSPLHF	TGTGCCAGCAGCTCGTTCACACAGAATTCACCCCTCCACTTT
TRBV5-1	TRBD1	many	TRBJ2-3	CASSFTGGISPDTQYF	TGCGCCAGCAGCTTTACAGGGGGCATTTCTCCAGATACGCAGTATTTT
TRBV6-5	-	many	TRBJ1-1	CASSYDGNTEAFF	TGTGCCAGCAGTTACGACGGTAACACTGAAGCTTTCTTT
TRBV5-1	-	many	TRBJ2-7	CASSPQTGPQEKYF	TGCGCCAGCAGCCCTCAGACCGGGCCCCAGGAGAAGTACTTC
TRBV7-2	TRBD1	-	TRBJ1-5	CASSLAGQGAHQPQHF	TGTGCCAGCAGCTTAGCGGGGCAGGGGGCCCATCAGCCCCAGCATTTT
TRBV20-1	-	few	TRBJ2-1	CSARDLAGSSYNEQFF	TGCAGTGCTAGAGATCTGGCAGGGAGCTCCTACAATGAGCAGTTCTTC
TRBV7-9	TRBD2	-	TRBJ2-3	CASSQSGGADIDTQYF	TGTGCCAGCAGCCAGAGCGGGGGGGCCGATATAGATACGCAGTATTTT
TRBV11-2	-	few	TRBJ2-1	CASSHDRGYEQFF	TGTGCCAGCAGTCATGATAGGGGGTATGAGCAGTTCTTC
TRBV7-9	TRBD2	many	TRBJ2-3	CASSPRRAGGSDTQYF	TGTGCCAGCAGCCCCCGGAGGGCGGGGGGTTCAGATACGCAGTATTTT
TRBV20-1	TRBD1	-	TRBJ2-5	CSARPITGGIETQYF	TGCAGTGCTAGACCTATAACAGGGGGCATAGAGACCCAGTACTTC
TRBV7-9	-	many	TRBJ2-2	CASTSQGHGELFF	TGTGCCAGCACCTCCCAGGGTCACGGGGAGCTGTTTTTT
TRBV9	-	few	TRBJ2-5	CASSNPSGSETQYF	TGTGCCAGCAGCAACCCCTCCGGGTCGGAGACCCAGTACTTC
TRBV7-2	-	many	TRBJ2-6	CASSLDFSGANVLTF	TGTGCCAGCAGCTTAGACTTTTCAGGGGCCAACGTCCTGACTTTC
TRBV6-1	TRBD2	many	TRBJ2-5	CASRLAGGIKTQYF	TGTGCCAGCAGACTAGCGGGGGGCATAAAGACCCAGTACTTC
TRBV20-1	-	few	TRBJ2-2	CSARNGHSTGELFF	TGCAGTGCTAGAAATGGACACAGCACCGGGGAGCTGTTTTTT
TRBV11-2	-	few	TRBJ2-5	CASSLDLGGGQTQYF	TGTGCCAGCAGCTTAGATCTCGGAGGAGGGCAGACCCAGTACTTC
TRBV2	-	-	TRBJ2-2	CASRRLYAGELFF	TGTGCCAGCCGACGCCTATACGCCGGGGAGCTGTTTTTT
TRBV4-1	-	-	TRBJ1-3	CASSSLRGRSSGNTIYF	TGCGCCAGCAGCTCCCTTCGGGGTAGGAGCTCTGGAAACACCATATATTTT
TRBV5-4	-	-	TRBJ2-2	CASSLPGDVGELFF	TGTGCCAGCAGCTTGCCAGGGGATGTCGGGGAGCTGTTTTTT
TRBV5-1	TRBD1	few	TRBJ1-1	CASSLGGDSEAFF	TGCGCCAGCAGCTTGGGAGGGGACAGTGAAGCTTTCTTT
TRBV20-1	-	-	TRBJ1-5	CSAVGLSNQPQHF	TGCAGTGCTGTGGGACTTAGCAATCAGCCCCAGCATTTT